This T cell receptor (beta chain) comes out of a study of early T cells in non-severe SARS-CoV-2 infection. This clonotype occurred many times. TCRdb itself ran the 5' RACE reads through MiXCR, one entry per CDR3 protein. This sample has 80,000 or so distinct CDR3 sequences, with roughly 13% found just once. The CDR3 sequence is 15 residues long. After removal of 5 bases from V and 7 bases from J, the junction contained 3 bases not matched to a gene. Germline lookup yields CDR1 SEHNR and CDR2 FQNEAQ (reference sequence). What was sequenced was whole blood. The chain has TRBV7-9 and TRBJ2-1, with 15 bases that match TRBD2. The TCR was taken from an adult who was a healthcare worker with PCR-confirmed SARS-CoV-2 infection or an uninfected control (not recorded which). CDR3: CASSRTSGGENEQFF. The CDR3 DNA follows: TGTGCCAGCAGCCGGACTAGCGGGGGGGAGAATGAGCAGTTCTTC.